The 22 T cell receptor beta chains listed next were all sequenced from one sample in a study of cytotoxic CD8 clonotypes in ibrutinib-treated CLL. Profiled with immunoSEQ multiplex PCR; TCRdb holds only in-frame clones, not every one. The table has some 130,000 clones, under 95% seen once. This material consisted of PBMCs, taken after 12 months of ibrutinib treatment. The receptors stem from a human donor with chronic lymphocytic leukemia.

This chain joins TRBV4-1 and TRBJ2-7, with D possibly called TRBD1 or TRBD2 (6 bases each). The CDR3 runs to 16 residues. Trimming took 0 bases from V and 0 from J, leaving 12 bases between them. Germline CDR1 reads MGHRA; CDR2 reads YSYEKL. The chain's CDR3 is CASSQDVGGNSYEQYF. The CDR3 nucleotides are TGCGCCAGCAGCCAAGATGTAGGGGGGAACTCCTACGAGCAGTACTTC.

To note about this clone: Other DNA sequences in this specimen translate into the identical CDR3. The genes are TRBV7-2 and TRBJ2-2; no firm D call. The ends were cut back, 4 bases at V and 2 bases at J, with 5 bases in the middle. This CDR3 is 13 amino acids long. Germline V gene sequence: CDR1 SGHTA, CDR2 FQGNSA. DNA of the CDR3: TGTGCCAGCAGCTCGCCTAACACCGGGGAGCTGTTTTTT. Amino acids: CASSSPNTGELFF.

The chain joins TRBV5-4 to TRBJ2-7; 7 nucleotides match TRBD2. The CDR3 extends over 16 amino acids. J gave up 4 bases and V 0 bases, and 10 bases lay outside the gene matches. The germline gives CDR1 SGHNT, CDR2 YYREEE (reference sequence). The DNA for the CDR3 is TGTGCCAGCAGCTTGGCCGGGGCGGGAGCGCTTTACGAGCAGTACTTC. It specifies CASSLAGAGALYEQYF.

This clone was detected once. The chain employs TRBV4-3 and TRBJ2-7; 7 bases fit TRBD2. Losses at the gene ends were 0 bases for V and 4 bases for J; bases not matched to a gene: 6. The CDR3 contains 15 residues. The germline V gene has CDR1 LGHNA and CDR2 YSLEER. CDR3 DNA sequence: TGCGCCAGCAGCCAAGAAGCCAGCGGGAATTACGAGCAGTACTTC. This encodes CASSQEASGNYEQYF.

This clone was seen once. The DNA of the CDR3 is TGTGCCAGCAGCTCCCGGACTAGCGTTAGCACCGGGGAGCTGTTTTTT. As protein: CASSSRTSVSTGELFF. The chain is built from TRBV11-2 and TRBJ2-2; 9 bases agree with TRBD2. The V gene end was trimmed by 4 bases and the J gene end by 4 bases; junction bases not matched to a gene: 7. The CDR3 is 16 amino acids. Germline V gene lookup returns CDR1 SGHAT and CDR2 FQNNGV. Supplemented by reference TRBV11-2 and TRBJ2-2, the full variable domain reads EAGVAQSPRYKIIEKRQSVAFWCNPISGHATLYWYQQILGQGPKLLIQFQNNGVVDDSQLPKDRFSAERLKGVDSTLKIQPAKLEDSAVYLCASSSRTSVSTGELFFGEGSRLTVL.

V is TRBV29-1 and J is TRBJ2-1, with 16 bases identical to TRBD2. Germline lookup yields CDR1 SQVTM and CDR2 ANQGSEA. The CDR3 totals 17 residues. Germline trimming cut 6 bases from V and 4 bases from J; bases unmatched to any gene: 9. The DNA for the CDR3 is TGCAGCGTCGAGGGACTAGCGGGAGGGCCGGGTTACAATGAGCAGTTCTTC. Translated, it gives CSVEGLAGGPGYNEQFF.

The chain links TRBV2 to TRBJ2-7, with D uncertain. This CDR3 spans 12 amino acids. V was shortened by 3 bases and J by 8 bases, with 11 bases between the two germline ends. CDR1 and CDR2 from the germline V gene are SNHLY and FYNNEI. This CDR3 reads CASSDPGPKQYF. CDR3 DNA sequence: TGTGCCAGCAGTGATCCAGGACCAAAGCAGTACTTC.

V is TRBV7-2 and J is TRBJ2-1, with D tentatively TRBD2 (5 bases). Germline V CDR1 and CDR2: SGHTA, FQGNSA. This CDR3 contains 17 residues. V lost 0 bases and J lost 0, with 12 bases in between. The CDR3 is CASSLADGDSSYNEQFF. As DNA, the CDR3 is TGTGCCAGCAGCTTAGCCGACGGGGATAGCTCCTACAATGAGCAGTTCTTC.

This clone was counted at least ten times. This chain joins TRBV19 and TRBJ1-2; D possibly corresponds to TRBD1 (6 bases). Between the trimmed V and J ends, which lost 7 bases and 8 bases, there was a span of 20 bases. Germline V gene sequence: CDR1 LNHDA, CDR2 SQIVND (reference sequence). The CDR3 consists of 14 residues. The CDR3 spells CASNLEGGQKGYTF. The CDR3 DNA reads as TGTGCCAGTAATCTTGAGGGGGGCCAAAAAGGCTACACCTTC.

This chain uses TRBV27 with TRBJ2-7; D is unclear. The CDR3 has 13 residues. Trimming took off 5 bases at V and 3 bases at J, with 11 bases between the two ends. The germline V gene has CDR1 MNHEY and CDR2 SMNVEV (reference sequence). In DNA, the CDR3 is TGTGCCAGCAGTCCATTGGGGTACTACGAGCAGTACTTC. It codes for CASSPLGYYEQYF.

Only one count was recorded for this clone. V and J are TRBV28 and TRBJ2-7; 9 nucleotides line up with TRBD2. The germline CDR1 and CDR2 sequences are MDHEN and SYDVKM. V shed 4 bases and J 2 bases; nucleotides not matched to a gene: 3. The CDR3 loop spans 14 amino acids. This CDR3 reads CASSSAGGPYEQYF. CDR3 coding DNA: TGTGCCAGCAGTTCTGCGGGAGGGCCCTACGAGCAGTACTTC.

J is TRBJ2-7 and V is TRBV11-3; D possibly corresponds to TRBD2 (6 bases). The CDR3 is 14 amino acids. The V end was cut by 10 bases, the J end by 5 bases, with 21 bases between. Per germline, CDR1 SGHNT and CDR2 YENEEA. The CDR3 nucleotides are TGTGCCACCCCCCTTCGGGGGTGTCGGCACGAGCAGTACTTC. Residues: CATPLRGCRHEQYF.

The V gene is TRBV5-1, the J gene TRBJ2-2; D is possibly TRBD1 (6 bases). V shed 6 bases and J shed 2 bases, with 11 bases lying between them. From germline, CDR1 is SGHRS and CDR2 YFSETQ. This CDR3 contains 14 residues. CDR3 coding DNA: TGCGCCAGCAAGGAGACAGGAAACACCGGGGAGCTGTTTTTT. It encodes CASKETGNTGELFF.

The chain uses TRBV19 and TRBJ1-5; D not certain. The CDR3 has 14 amino acids. V dropped 6 bases and J dropped 5 bases, with 14 bases sitting between them. CDR1 is LNHDA and CDR2 is SQIVND in the germline V gene (reference sequence). The CDR3 bases are TGTGCCAGTAGCCCTCCAAGGAATCATCAGCCCCAGCATTTT. The encoded protein is CASSPPRNHQPQHF.

The rearrangement joins TRBV2 to TRBJ2-5; D is perhaps TRBD1 (5 bases). Germline loops: CDR1 SNHLY, CDR2 FYNNEI. V dropped 4 bases and J dropped 1 base, with 10 bases sitting between them. The CDR3 is 14 amino acids. Written as DNA, the CDR3 is TGTGCCAGCAGTGGGCTGACAGCCCAAGAGACCCAGTACTTC. Its protein is CASSGLTAQETQYF. Looking up the rest from reference TRBV2 and TRBJ2-5 gives the full variable domain: EPEVTQTPSHQVTQMGQEVILRCVPISNHLYFYWYRQILGQKVEFLVSFYNNEISEKSEIFDDQFSVERPDGSNFTLKIRSTKLEDSAMYFCASSGLTAQETQYFGPGTRLLVL.

A single count supports this clone. The chain is built from TRBV30 and TRBJ2-7; D is unclear. V shed 0 bases and J shed 3 bases, with 12 bases lying between them. The CDR3 extends over 14 amino acids. Germline CDR1 and CDR2: GTSNPN and SVGIG (reference sequence). CDR3 sequence (DNA): TGTGCCTGGAGTGTATCTGGGAAGCTCTACGAGCAGTACTTC. Amino acids: CAWSVSGKLYEQYF.

The CDR3 reads CASSRTRGVSYNEQFF. DNA for the CDR3: TGTGCCAGCAGCCGTACTCGAGGGGTTTCCTACAATGAGCAGTTCTTC. V usage is TRBV7-9 and J usage is TRBJ2-1; D may match TRBD1 or TRBD2 (5 bases each). CDR1 and CDR2 (germline): SEHNR, FQNEAQ (reference sequence). The CDR3 is made up of 16 amino acids. The V and J ends lost 5 bases and 1 base respectively, with 15 bases between them.

The chain links TRBV11-2 to TRBJ2-2; D might be TRBD2 (5 bases). Germline V gene lookup returns CDR1 SGHAT and CDR2 FQNNGV. V lost 5 bases to trimming and J lost 4 bases, with 14 bases between them. The CDR3 covers 15 residues. Here the CDR3 reads CASSLTTAGTGELFF. CDR3 DNA sequence: TGTGCCAGCAGCCTCACGACGGCGGGCACCGGGGAGCTGTTTTTT.

This rearrangement joins TRBV2 to TRBJ2-5; TRBD2 agrees at 7 bases. The trim removed 0 bases at V and 5 bases at J, leaving 9 bases unmatched. This CDR3 has 16 amino acids. Looked up from germline, CDR1 is SNHLY and CDR2 is FYNNEI. The CDR3 nucleotides read TGTGCCAGCAGTGAAGCGCTATCAGGACTAGGGGAGACCCAGTACTTC. Translating gives CASSEALSGLGETQYF.

In this sample, this clone turned up once. The chain has TRBV5-1 and TRBJ2-7; 10 bases map to TRBD1. J gave up 7 bases and V 3 bases, and 7 bases lay outside the gene matches. CDR3 length equals 14 residues. Germline CDR1 is SGHRS and CDR2 is YFSETQ. The chain's CDR3 is CASSSGDRGEEQYF. The CDR3 DNA reads as TGCGCCAGCAGCTCCGGGGACAGGGGAGAGGAGCAGTACTTC.

The CDR3 region has the DNA TGTGCCAGCAGCGAAAAATCGTCGCTCCCCGAGCAGTACTTC. This encodes CASSEKSSLPEQYF. The chain uses TRBV5-4 and TRBJ2-7; D unclear. Trimming shortened V by 4 bases and J by 6 bases, and 17 bases separated the two germline ends. This CDR3 is built from 14 residues. CDR1 and CDR2 (germline): SGHNT, YYREEE (reference sequence).

This clone was found once. The chain combines TRBV29-1 with TRBJ2-3; 9 nucleotides match TRBD1. In germline, CDR1 is SQVTM, CDR2 ANQGSEA. V trimming: 0 bases; J trimming: 6 bases; junction bases outside the gene matches: 4. CDR3 length: 14 residues. CDR3 sequence reads: CSVEDRDRADTQYF. The CDR3 DNA sequence: TGCAGCGTTGAAGACCGGGACAGGGCCGATACGCAGTATTTT.